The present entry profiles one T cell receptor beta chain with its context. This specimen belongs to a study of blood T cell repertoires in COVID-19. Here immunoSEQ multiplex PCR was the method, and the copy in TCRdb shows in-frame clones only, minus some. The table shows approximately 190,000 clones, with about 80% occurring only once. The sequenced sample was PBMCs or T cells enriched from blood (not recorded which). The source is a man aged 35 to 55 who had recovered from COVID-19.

CDR3 residues: CASRERGDPGKDTEAFF. For the CDR3, the DNA is TGTGCCAGCAGGGAGCGGGGGGACCCAGGGAAGGACACTGAAGCTTTCTTT. The chain combines TRBV25-1 with TRBJ1-1; TRBD1 might be the D (5 bases). The V end was cut by 6 bases, the J end by 3 bases, with 23 bases between. The CDR3 extends over 17 amino acids. Per the germline V gene, CDR1 is MGHDK and CDR2 is SYGVNS. Looking up the rest from reference TRBV25-1 and TRBJ1-1 gives the full variable domain: EADIYQTPRYLVIGTGKKITLECSQTMGHDKMYWYQQDPGMELHLIHYSYGVNSTEKGDLSSESTVSRIRTEHFPLTLESARPSHTSQYLCASRERGDPGKDTEAFFGQGTRLTVV.